This TCR beta chain came from a study of blood T cells in healthy people across ages. On the study more broadly: Using template switching, researchers captured about one barcoded beta molecule for each two T cells. Findings and limits, study-wide: CMV status of donors was not determined, possibly confounding expanded clonotype changes. It was not possible, with unsorted PBMCs, to conclusively compare naive and antigen-experienced cells.

Germline loops: CDR1 DFQATT, CDR2 SNEGSKA (reference sequence). The CDR3 runs to 11 residues. V lost 3 bases to trimming and J lost 8 bases, with 8 bases between them. Regarding this clonotype: Its specificity is unknown.

Then a second PCR, running roughly 7 to 11 cycles, was carried out with a sample-barcoded 5' primer and a J-beta primer mix. The template-switch adaptor was a 5' adaptor with 12 random nucleotides. It tagged each cDNA molecule. MiXCR, run by TCRdb on the 5' RACE reads, gives a single entry per CDR3 protein. The sample lists over 950,000 distinct CDR3 sequences; 51% were seen once. The specimen sequenced was blood. The clonotype comes from a woman aged 55-70 years in good health. V and J are TRBV20-1 and TRBJ2-1; a possible D gene is TRBD1 (5 bases). The CDR3: CSASRGYEQFF. In nucleotides, the CDR3 is TGCAGTGCTAGTAGGGGCTATGAGCAGTTCTTC.